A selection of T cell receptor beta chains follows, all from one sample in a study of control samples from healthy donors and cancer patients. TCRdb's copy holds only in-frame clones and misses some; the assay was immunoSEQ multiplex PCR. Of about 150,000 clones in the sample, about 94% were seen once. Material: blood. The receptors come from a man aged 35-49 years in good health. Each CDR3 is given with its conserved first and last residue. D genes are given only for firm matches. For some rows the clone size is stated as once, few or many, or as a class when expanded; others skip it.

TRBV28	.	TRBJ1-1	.	CASSLTLTGAEAFF	TGTGCCAGCAGCTTGACACTTACTGGCGCTGAAGCTTTCTTT
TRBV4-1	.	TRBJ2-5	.	CASSHPGTEETQYF	TGCGCCAGCAGCCATCCCGGGACGGAAGAGACCCAGTACTTC
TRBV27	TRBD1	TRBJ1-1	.	CASTPGQGTYTEAFF	TGTGCCAGCACTCCTGGACAGGGCACCTACACTGAAGCTTTCTTT
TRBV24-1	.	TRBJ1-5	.	CATSAFSGPQHF	TGTGCCACCAGTGCCTTTTCCGGGCCCCAGCATTTT
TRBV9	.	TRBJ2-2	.	CASSAHRFTGELFF	TGTGCCAGCAGCGCCCACAGGTTCACCGGGGAGCTGTTTTTT
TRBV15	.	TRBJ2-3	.	CATSGDDTQYF	TGTGCCACCTCGGGGGACGATACGCAGTATTTT
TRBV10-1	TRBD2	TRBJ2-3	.	CASSDLAGKGTDTQYF	TGCGCCAGCAGTGACCTAGCGGGCAAGGGCACAGATACGCAGTATTTT
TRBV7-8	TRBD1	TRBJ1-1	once	CASSVGTGRGTEAFF	TGTGCCAGCAGCGTTGGGACAGGGCGAGGCACTGAAGCTTTCTTT
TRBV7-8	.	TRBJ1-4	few	CASSLGGPGDNEKLFF	TGTGCCAGCAGCTTAGGAGGCCCCGGGGATAATGAAAAACTGTTTTTT
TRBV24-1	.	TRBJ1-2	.	CATSDPIRASGYTF	TGTGCCACCAGTGATCCCATACGGGCCTCCGGCTACACCTTC
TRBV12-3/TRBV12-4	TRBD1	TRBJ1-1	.	CASSSLDRGEAFF	TGTGCCAGCAGTTCCCTGGACAGGGGTGAAGCTTTCTTT
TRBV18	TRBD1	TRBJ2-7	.	CASSPGTGDEQYF	TGTGCCAGCTCACCCGGGACAGGGGACGAGCAGTACTTC
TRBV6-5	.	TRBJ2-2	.	CAGHGQRGKSGELFF	TGTGCCGGCCACGGACAGAGGGGAAAATCCGGGGAGCTGTTTTTT
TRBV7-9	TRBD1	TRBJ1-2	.	CASSPTRPGQPYGYTF	TGTGCCAGCAGCCCAACCCGTCCGGGACAGCCCTATGGCTACACCTTC
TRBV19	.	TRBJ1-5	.	CASTPRGAQPQHF	TGTGCCAGTACCCCGAGGGGGGCTCAGCCCCAGCATTTT
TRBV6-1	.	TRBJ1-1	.	CASSEPGVNTEAFF	TGTGCCAGCAGTGAGCCGGGGGTGAACACTGAAGCTTTCTTT
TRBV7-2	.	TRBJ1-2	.	CASSLAVDPNYGYTF	TGTGCCAGCAGCTTAGCGGTAGATCCTAACTATGGCTACACCTTC
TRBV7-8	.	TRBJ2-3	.	CASSRGDTQYF	TGTGCCAGCAGCCGTGGGGATACGCAGTATTTT
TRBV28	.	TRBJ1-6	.	CASSLQGGFSPLHF	TGTGCCAGCAGTCTACAGGGAGGGTTTTCACCCCTCCACTTT
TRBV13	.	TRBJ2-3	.	CASSRGPDTDTQYF	TGTGCCAGCAGCCGTGGTCCGGACACAGATACGCAGTATTTT
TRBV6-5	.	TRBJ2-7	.	CASRRVQGGYEQYF	TGTGCCAGCAGGAGAGTGCAGGGCGGCTACGAGCAGTACTTC
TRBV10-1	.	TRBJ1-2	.	CASSEPVTRTEYGYTF	TGCGCCAGCAGCGAGCCGGTTACGAGGACAGAGTATGGCTACACCTTC
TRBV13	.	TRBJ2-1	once	CASSLEAGSNEQFF	TGTGCCAGCAGCTTAGAGGCGGGAAGTAATGAGCAGTTCTTC
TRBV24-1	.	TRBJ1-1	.	CATSDWVNTEAFF	TGTGCCACCAGTGATTGGGTTAACACTGAAGCTTTCTTT
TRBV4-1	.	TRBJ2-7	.	CASSQEVAASYEQYF	TGCGCCAGCAGCCAAGAGGTGGCAGCATCCTACGAGCAGTACTTC
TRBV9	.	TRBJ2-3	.	CASSVSSGRTDTQYF	TGTGCCAGCAGCGTGAGTAGCGGCCGAACAGATACGCAGTATTTT
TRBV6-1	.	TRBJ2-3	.	CASSQPRTDTQYF	TGTGCCAGCAGTCAGCCGCGCACAGATACGCAGTATTTT
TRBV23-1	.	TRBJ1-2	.	CASSQVGGF	TGCGCCAGCAGTCAAGTTGGGGGCTTC
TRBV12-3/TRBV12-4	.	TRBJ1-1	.	CASSFYMNTEAFF	TGTGCCAGCAGTTTTTACATGAACACTGAAGCTTTCTTT
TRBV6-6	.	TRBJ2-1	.	CASTGRGRNEQFF	TGTGCCTCCACGGGGCGGGGGCGCAATGAGCAGTTCTTC
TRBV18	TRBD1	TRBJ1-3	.	CASSPREGGTGNTIYF	TGTGCCAGCTCACCAAGGGAAGGGGGCACTGGAAACACCATATATTTT
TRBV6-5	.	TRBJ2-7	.	CASSYVGMGEQYF	TGTGCCAGCAGTTACGTCGGTATGGGCGAGCAGTACTTC
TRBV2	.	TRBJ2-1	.	CASRTTLGNEQFF	TGTGCCAGCAGGACTACCTTGGGTAATGAGCAGTTCTTC
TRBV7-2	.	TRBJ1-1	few	CASSDYLGEAFF	TGTGCCAGCAGCGACTACTTGGGTGAAGCTTTCTTT
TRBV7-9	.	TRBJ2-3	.	CASSLGSVSTDTQYF	TGTGCCAGCAGCTTAGGGTCGGTCAGCACAGATACGCAGTATTTT
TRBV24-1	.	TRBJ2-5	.	CATSVGSQETQYF	TGTGCCACCAGTGTTGGCAGCCAAGAGACCCAGTACTTC
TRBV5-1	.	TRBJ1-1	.	CASSLDAANTEAFF	TGCGCCAGCAGCTTGGATGCAGCAAACACTGAAGCTTTCTTT
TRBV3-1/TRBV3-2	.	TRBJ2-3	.	CASSQAADTQYF	TGTGCCAGCAGCCAAGCGGCAGATACGCAGTATTTT
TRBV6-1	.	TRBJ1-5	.	CASSVRPLGRESNQPQHF	TGTGCCAGCAGTGTTCGCCCCCTGGGACGGGAGAGCAATCAGCCCCAGCATTTT
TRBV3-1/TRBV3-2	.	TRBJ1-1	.	CASSLLTIPSEAFF	TGTGCCAGCAGCCTCTTAACTATCCCATCTGAAGCTTTCTTT
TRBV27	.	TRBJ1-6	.	CASSLAAGPLNSPLHF	TGTGCCAGCAGTTTAGCCGCGGGACCCCTTAATTCACCCCTCCACTTT
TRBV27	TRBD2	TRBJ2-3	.	CASSSLGSGGDTQYF	TGTGCCAGCAGTTCCCTGGGTAGCGGGGGTGATACGCAGTATTTT
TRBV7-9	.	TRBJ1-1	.	CASNMGSNTEAFF	TGTGCCAGCAATATGGGCTCAAACACTGAAGCTTTCTTT
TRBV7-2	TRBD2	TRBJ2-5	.	CASSWARGGGNRGETQYF	TGTGCCAGCAGCTGGGCGAGAGGCGGGGGGAACCGTGGGGAGACCCAGTACTTC
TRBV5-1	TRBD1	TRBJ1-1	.	CASSLTGGDTEAFF	TGCGCCAGCAGCTTGACAGGGGGAGACACTGAAGCTTTCTTT
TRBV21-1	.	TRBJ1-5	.	CASREGNMTHNQPQHF	TGTGCCAGCAGGGAGGGAAACATGACACATAATCAGCCCCAGCATTTT
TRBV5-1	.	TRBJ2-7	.	CASRSGRSYEQYF	TGCGCCAGCAGAAGTGGCCGCTCCTACGAGCAGTACTTC
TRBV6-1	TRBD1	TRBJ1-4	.	CASSEPGQGSTNEKLFF	TGTGCCAGCAGTGAACCGGGACAGGGTTCAACTAATGAAAAACTGTTTTTT
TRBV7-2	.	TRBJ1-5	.	CASSLEVSVNQPQHF	TGTGCCAGCAGCTTAGAAGTATCCGTTAATCAGCCCCAGCATTTT
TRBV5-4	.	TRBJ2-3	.	CASSFDTDTQYF	TGTGCCAGCAGCTTTGACACAGATACGCAGTATTTT
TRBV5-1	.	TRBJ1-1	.	CASSKGSSILNTEAFF	TGCGCCAGCAGCAAAGGGTCCTCTATATTGAACACTGAAGCTTTCTTT